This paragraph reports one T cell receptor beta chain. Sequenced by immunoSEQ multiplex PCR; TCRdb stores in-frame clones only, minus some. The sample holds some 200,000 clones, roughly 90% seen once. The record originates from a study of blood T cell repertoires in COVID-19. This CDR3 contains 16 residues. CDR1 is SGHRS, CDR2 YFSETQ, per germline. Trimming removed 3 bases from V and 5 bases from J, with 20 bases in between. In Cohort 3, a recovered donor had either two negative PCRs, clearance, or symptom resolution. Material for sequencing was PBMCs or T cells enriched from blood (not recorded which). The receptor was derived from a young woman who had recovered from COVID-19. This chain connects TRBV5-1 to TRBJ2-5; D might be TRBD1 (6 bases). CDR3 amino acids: CASSSWERGYGETQYF. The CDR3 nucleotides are TGCGCCAGCAGCTCATGGGAGAGGGGGTACGGGGAGACCCAGTACTTC. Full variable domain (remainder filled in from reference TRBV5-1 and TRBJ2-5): KAGVTQTPRYLIKTRGQQVTLSCSPISGHRSVSWYQQTPGQGLQFLFEYFSETQRNKGNFPGRFSGRQFSNSRSEMNVSTLELGDSALYLCASSSWERGYGETQYFGPGTRLLVL.